This T cell receptor (beta chain) was identified during a study of early T cells in non-severe SARS-CoV-2 infection. Across the whole study: Investigators sequenced bulk RNA drawn from unsorted whole blood, and chains remained unpaired. Whole-study results and caveats: Matches to VDJdb favored anti-spike CD8 responses and missed private and CD4 specificities.

The sample holds many counts of this clonotype. Its antigen is currently unknown. Researchers attached unique molecular identifiers to individual cDNA molecules. TCRdb processed the 5' RACE reads anew with MiXCR; each CDR3 protein has one entry. In the table there are roughly 80,000 distinct CDR3 sequences, about 11% of which are singletons. Trimming removed 5 bases from V and 3 bases from J; junction bases left unmatched: 6. CDR1 and CDR2 (germline): LNHDA, SQIVND (reference sequence). The CDR3 sequence is 14 residues long. This TCR was sampled from an adult who was a healthcare worker with PCR-confirmed SARS-CoV-2 infection or an uninfected control (not recorded which). The sample consisted of whole blood, taken at baseline. The V gene is TRBV19, the J gene TRBJ2-7; 8 bases match TRBD1. The chain's CDR3 is CASSPRTGNYEQYF. In DNA form, the CDR3 reads TGTGCCAGTAGTCCTCGGACAGGGAACTACGAGCAGTACTTC.